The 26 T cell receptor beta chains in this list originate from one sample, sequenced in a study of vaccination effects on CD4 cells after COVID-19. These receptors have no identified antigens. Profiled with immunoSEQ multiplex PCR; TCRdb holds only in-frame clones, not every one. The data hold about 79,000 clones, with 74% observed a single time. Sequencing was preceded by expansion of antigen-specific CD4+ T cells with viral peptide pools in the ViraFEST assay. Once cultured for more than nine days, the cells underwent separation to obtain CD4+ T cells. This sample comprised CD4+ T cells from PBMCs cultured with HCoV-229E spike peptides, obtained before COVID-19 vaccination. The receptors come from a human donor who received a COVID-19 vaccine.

As DNA, the CDR3 is TGTGCCAGCAGCCGCCGAGCGACAGGGGCGACTAACTATGGCTACACCTTC. Translated: CASSRRATGATNYGYTF. V and J are TRBV7-2 and TRBJ1-2; 8 positions agree with TRBD1. This CDR3 comprises 17 residues. CDR1 and CDR2 from the germline V gene are SGHTA and FQGNSA. The V segment lost 5 bases and the J segment 0 bases; nucleotides outside the gene matches: 11.

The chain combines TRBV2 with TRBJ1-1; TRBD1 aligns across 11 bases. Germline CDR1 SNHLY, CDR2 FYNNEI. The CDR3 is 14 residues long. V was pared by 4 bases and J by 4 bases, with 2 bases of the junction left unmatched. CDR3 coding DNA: TGTGCCAGCAGTGTCGGGACAGGGGGCACTGAAGCTTTCTTT. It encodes CASSVGTGGTEAFF.

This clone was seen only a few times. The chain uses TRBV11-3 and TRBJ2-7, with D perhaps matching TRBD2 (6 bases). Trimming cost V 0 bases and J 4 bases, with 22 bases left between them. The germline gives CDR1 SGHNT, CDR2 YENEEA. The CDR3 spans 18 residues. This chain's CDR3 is CASSLDGRCKDTPYEQYV. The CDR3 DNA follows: TGTGCCAGCAGCTTAGATGGGAGGTGTAAGGACACCCCGTACGAGCAGTACGTC.

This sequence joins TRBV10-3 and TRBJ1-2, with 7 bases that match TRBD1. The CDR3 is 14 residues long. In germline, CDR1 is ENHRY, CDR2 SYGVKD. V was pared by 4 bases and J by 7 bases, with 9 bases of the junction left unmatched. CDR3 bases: TGTGCCATCAGTGTGGACAGGTCCCTCAGTGGCTACACCTTC. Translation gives CAISVDRSLSGYTF.

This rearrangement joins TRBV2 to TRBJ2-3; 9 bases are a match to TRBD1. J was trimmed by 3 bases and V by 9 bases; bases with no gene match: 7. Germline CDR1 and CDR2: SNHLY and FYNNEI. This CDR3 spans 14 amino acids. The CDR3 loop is CARFRDRVTDTQYF. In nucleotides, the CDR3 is TGTGCCAGATTCCGGGACAGGGTAACAGATACGCAGTATTTT.

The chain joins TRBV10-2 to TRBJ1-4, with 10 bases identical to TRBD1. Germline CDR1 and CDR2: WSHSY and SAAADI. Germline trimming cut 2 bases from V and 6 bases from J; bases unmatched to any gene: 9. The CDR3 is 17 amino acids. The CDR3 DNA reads TGCGCCAGCAGTGAGCCCCGAGGGACAGGGGTTTATGAAAAACTGTTTTTT. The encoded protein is CASSEPRGTGVYEKLFF.

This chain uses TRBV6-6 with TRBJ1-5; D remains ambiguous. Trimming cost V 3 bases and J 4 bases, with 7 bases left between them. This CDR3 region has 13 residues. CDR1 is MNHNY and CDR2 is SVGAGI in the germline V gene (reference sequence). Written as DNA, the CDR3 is TGTGCCAGCAGTTATTCCATGAATCAGCCCCAGCATTTT. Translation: CASSYSMNQPQHF.

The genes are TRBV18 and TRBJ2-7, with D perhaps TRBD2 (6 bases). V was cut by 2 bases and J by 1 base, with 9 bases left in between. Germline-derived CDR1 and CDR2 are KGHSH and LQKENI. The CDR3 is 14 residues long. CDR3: CASSPAGQSYEQYV. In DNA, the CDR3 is TGTGCCAGCTCACCAGCGGGGCAGTCCTACGAGCAGTACGTC.

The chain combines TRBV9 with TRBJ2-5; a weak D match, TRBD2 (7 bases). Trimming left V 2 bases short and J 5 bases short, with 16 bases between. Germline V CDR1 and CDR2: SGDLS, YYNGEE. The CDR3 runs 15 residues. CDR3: CASSVIPGGLETQYF. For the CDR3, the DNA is TGTGCCAGCAGCGTTATACCGGGGGGCCTGGAGACCCAGTACTTC.

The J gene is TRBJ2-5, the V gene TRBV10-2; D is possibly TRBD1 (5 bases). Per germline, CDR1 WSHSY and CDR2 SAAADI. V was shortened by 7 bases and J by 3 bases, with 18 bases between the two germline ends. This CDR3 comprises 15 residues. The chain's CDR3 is CASTDNRLAKETQYF. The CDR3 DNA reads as TGCGCCAGCACAGACAACAGGCTGGCTAAAGAGACCCAGTACTTC.

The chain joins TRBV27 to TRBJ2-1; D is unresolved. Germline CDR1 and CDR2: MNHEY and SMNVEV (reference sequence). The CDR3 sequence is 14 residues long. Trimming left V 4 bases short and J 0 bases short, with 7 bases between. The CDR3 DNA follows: TGTGCCAGCAGTTACACGGGCTCCTACAATGAGCAGTTCTTC. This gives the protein CASSYTGSYNEQFF.

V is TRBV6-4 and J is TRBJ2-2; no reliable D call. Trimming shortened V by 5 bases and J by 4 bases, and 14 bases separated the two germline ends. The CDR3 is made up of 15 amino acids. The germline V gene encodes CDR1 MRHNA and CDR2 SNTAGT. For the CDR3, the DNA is TGTGCCAGCAGTAGAGACCCCGTTGGCACCGGGGAGCTGTTTTTT. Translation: CASSRDPVGTGELFF.

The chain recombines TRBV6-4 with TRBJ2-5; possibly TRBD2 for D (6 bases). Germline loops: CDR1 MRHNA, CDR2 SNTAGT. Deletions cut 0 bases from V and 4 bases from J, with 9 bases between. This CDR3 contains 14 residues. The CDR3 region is CASSDSERVETQYF. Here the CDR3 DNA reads TGTGCCAGCAGTGACTCGGAGCGGGTAGAGACCCAGTACTTC.

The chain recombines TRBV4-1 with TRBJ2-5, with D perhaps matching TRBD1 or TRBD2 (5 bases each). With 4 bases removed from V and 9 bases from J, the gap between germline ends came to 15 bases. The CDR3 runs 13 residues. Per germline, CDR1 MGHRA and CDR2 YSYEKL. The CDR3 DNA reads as TGCGCCAGCAGCCCGGGACCGCCAGCGGCCCAGTACTTC. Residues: CASSPGPPAAQYF.

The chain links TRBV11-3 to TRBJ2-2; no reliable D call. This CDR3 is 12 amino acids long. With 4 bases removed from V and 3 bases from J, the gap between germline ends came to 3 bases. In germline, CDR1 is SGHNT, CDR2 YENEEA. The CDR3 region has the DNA TGTGCCAGCAGCTCGTACACCGGGGAGCTGTTTTTT. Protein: CASSSYTGELFF.

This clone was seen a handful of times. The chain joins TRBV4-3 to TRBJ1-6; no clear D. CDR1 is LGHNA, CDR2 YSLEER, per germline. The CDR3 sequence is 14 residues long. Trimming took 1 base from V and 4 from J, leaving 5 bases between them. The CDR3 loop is CASSQGRYNSPLHF. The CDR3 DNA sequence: TGCGCCAGCAGCCAAGGACGGTATAATTCACCCCTCCACTTT.

In DNA, the CDR3 is TGTGCCAGCCGTAAAGGGGGGCTATCGAACACCGGGGAGCTGTTTTTT. Protein sequence: CASRKGGLSNTGELFF. The chain has TRBV19 and TRBJ2-2; D possibly uses TRBD1 or TRBD2 (6 bases each). This CDR3 contains 16 residues. The germline V gene has CDR1 LNHDA and CDR2 SQIVND (reference sequence). Deletions cut 9 bases from V and 0 bases from J, with 17 bases between.

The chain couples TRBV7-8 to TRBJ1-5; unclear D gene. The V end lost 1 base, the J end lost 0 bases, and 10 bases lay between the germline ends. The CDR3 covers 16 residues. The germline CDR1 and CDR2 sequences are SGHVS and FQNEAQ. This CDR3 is CASSLGASYSNQPQHF. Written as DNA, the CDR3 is TGTGCCAGCAGCTTAGGGGCCAGCTATAGCAATCAGCCCCAGCATTTT.

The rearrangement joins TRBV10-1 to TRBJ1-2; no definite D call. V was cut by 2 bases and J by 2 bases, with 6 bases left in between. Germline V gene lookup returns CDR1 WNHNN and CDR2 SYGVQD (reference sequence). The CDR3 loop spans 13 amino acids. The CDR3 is CASSENGNYGYTF. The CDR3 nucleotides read TGCGCCAGCAGTGAGAACGGAAACTATGGCTACACCTTC.

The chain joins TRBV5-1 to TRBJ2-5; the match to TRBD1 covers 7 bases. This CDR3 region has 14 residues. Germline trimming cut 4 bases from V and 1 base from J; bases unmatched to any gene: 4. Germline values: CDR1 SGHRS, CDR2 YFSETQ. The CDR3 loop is CASSGRDSQETQYF. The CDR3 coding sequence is TGCGCCAGCAGCGGAAGGGACAGCCAAGAGACCCAGTACTTC.

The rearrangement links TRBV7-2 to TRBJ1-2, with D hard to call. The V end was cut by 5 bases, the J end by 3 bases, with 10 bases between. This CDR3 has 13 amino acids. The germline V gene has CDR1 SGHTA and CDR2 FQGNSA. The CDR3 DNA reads TGTGCCAGCAGCCCCGAGGCCGACTATGGCTACACCTTC. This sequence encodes CASSPEADYGYTF.

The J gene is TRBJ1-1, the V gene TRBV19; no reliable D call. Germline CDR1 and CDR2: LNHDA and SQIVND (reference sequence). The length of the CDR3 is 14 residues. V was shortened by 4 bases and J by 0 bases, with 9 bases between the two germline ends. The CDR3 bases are TGTGCCAGTAGTAGGTCCGTCATGAACACTGAAGCTTTCTTT. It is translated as CASSRSVMNTEAFF.

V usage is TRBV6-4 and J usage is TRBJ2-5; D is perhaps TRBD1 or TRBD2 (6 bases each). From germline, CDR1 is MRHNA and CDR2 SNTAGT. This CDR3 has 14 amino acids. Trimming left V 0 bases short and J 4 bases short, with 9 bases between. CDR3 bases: TGTGCCAGCAGTGACTCAGGAGGGGGAGAGACCCAGTACTTC. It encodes CASSDSGGGETQYF.

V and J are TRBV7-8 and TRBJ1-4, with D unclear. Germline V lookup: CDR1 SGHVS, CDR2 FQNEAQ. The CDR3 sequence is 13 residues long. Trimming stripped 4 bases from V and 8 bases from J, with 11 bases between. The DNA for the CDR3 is TGTGCCAGCAGCTCCCGGAGAGGCGAAAAACTGTTTTTT. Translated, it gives CASSSRRGEKLFF.

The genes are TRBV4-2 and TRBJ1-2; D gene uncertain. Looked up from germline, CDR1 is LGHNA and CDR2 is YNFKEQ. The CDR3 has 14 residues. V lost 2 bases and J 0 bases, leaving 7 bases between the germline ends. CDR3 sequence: CASSQRIANYGYTF. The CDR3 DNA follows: TGTGCCAGCAGCCAACGAATCGCTAACTATGGCTACACCTTC.

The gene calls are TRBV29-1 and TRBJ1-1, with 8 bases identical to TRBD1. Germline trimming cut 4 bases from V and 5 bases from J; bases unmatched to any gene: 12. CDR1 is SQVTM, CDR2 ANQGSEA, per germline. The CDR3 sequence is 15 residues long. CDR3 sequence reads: CSVVPGTGLSTEAFF. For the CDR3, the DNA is TGCAGCGTTGTCCCCGGGACAGGACTGTCAACTGAAGCTTTCTTT.